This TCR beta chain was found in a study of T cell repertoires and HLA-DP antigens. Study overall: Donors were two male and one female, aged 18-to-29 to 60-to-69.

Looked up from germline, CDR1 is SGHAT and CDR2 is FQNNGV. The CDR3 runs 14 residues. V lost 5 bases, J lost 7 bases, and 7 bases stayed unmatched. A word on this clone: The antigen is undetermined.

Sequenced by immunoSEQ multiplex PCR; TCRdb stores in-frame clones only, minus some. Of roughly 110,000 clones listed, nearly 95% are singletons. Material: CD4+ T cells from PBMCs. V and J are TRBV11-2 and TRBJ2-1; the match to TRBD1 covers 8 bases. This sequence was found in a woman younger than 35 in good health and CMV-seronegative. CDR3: CASSPRTGKNEQFF. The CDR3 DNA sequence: TGTGCCAGCAGCCCACGGACAGGGAAAAATGAGCAGTTCTTC.